This T cell receptor beta chain was captured by sequencing in a study of cytomegalovirus exposure and HLA in healthy donors. Findings of the study overall: Researchers catalogued about 150 TCR beta chains as cytomegalovirus-associated. TCR beta V- and J-gene trimming was later associated with a missense DCLRE1C variant.

The primer mix had 60 Vbeta and 13 Jbeta primers. Original processing notes: The count from a later analysis was 70 million to 85 million unique TCR beta chains, around 10 million of them shared. The repertoire was sequenced with immunoSEQ multiplex PCR; TCRdb's copy has only in-frame clones and lacks some. V, J and clone size reflect that table, while D and trimming were determined from the DNA. The top ten hold about 1.5% of the sample, which has about 190,000 clones, approximately 79% seen once. The germline CDR1 and CDR2 sequences are SGHRS and YFSETQ. J lost 1 base, V lost 0 bases, and 6 bases had no gene match. CDR3 length: 16 amino acids. In this sample, this clone turned up once. The target antigen is unknown.

The rearrangement joins TRBV5-1 to TRBJ2-7; the match to TRBD1 covers 8 bases. Sequencing was done on a sample of PBMCs. This TCR derives from a woman aged 18-29 years in good health and CMV-seronegative. DNA of the CDR3: TGCGCCAGCAGCTTGGAGGGGACAGGCAAGTCCTACGAGCAGTACTTC. It translates to CASSLEGTGKSYEQYF. The whole variable domain, filled in from reference TRBV5-1 and TRBJ2-7, reads KAGVTQTPRYLIKTRGQQVTLSCSPISGHRSVSWYQQTPGQGLQFLFEYFSETQRNKGNFPGRFSGRQFSNSRSEMNVSTLELGDSALYLCASSLEGTGKSYEQYFGPGTRLTVT.